The next 15 T cell receptor beta chains were all read from a single sample in a study of blood T cell repertoires in COVID-19. Here immunoSEQ multiplex PCR was the method, and the copy in TCRdb shows in-frame clones only, minus some. The sample lists around 41,000 clones, over 70% occurring once. Sequenced input: peripheral blood. All receptors come from an elderly woman with active or convalescent COVID-19.

Regarding this clone: Relative to the germline gene, one junction end is altered; a read error may explain this. Other DNA sequences within the sample encode an identical CDR3. The V gene is TRBV6-5, the J gene TRBJ2-7; 7 nucleotides match TRBD2. The CDR3 consists of 14 residues. CDR1 is MNHEY and CDR2 is SVGAGI in the germline V gene. CDR3 DNA sequence: TGTGCCAGCTCACGCGGGGGTTTTGGTTACGAGCAATACTTC. This encodes CASSRGGFGYEQYF.

The rearrangement links TRBV24-1 to TRBJ2-1, with 7 bases identical to TRBD1. The CDR3 runs to 16 residues. Germline V gives CDR1 KGHDR, CDR2 SFDVKD. Trimming removed 6 bases from V and 7 bases from J; junction bases left unmatched: 14. CDR3 DNA sequence: TGTGCCACCAGTCCCCCCCGGACAGGAAACCCTAATGAGCAGTTCTTC. Translated: CATSPPRTGNPNEQFF.

This chain uses TRBV7-2 with TRBJ2-7; the D gene is possibly TRBD2 (6 bases). Germline CDR1 and CDR2: SGHTA and FQGNSA. This CDR3 contains 16 residues. V dropped 1 base and J dropped 1 base, with 14 bases sitting between them. The CDR3 DNA reads as TGTGCCAGCAGCTTAGTGGGAGGTAGACTATCCTACGAGCAGTACTTC. Amino acids: CASSLVGGRLSYEQYF.

This clone has only a few counts. The gene calls are TRBV5-1 and TRBJ1-1; D remains unclear. The germline V gene has CDR1 SGHRS and CDR2 YFSETQ. This CDR3 comprises 14 residues. Between the trimmed V and J ends, which lost 4 bases and 5 bases, there was a span of 15 bases. For the CDR3, the DNA is TGCGCCAGCAGCCCGCTTCTCCCCGGGACTGAAGCTTTCTTT. As protein: CASSPLLPGTEAFF.

The chain joins TRBV19 to TRBJ1-6, with 7 bases lining up with TRBD1. The CDR3 totals 15 residues. V dropped 6 bases and J dropped 5; count of bases not matched to a gene: 7. CDR1 and CDR2 from the germline V gene are LNHDA and SQIVND (reference sequence). CDR3 sequence: CASRITGVDNSPLHF. The CDR3 DNA is TGTGCCAGTAGGATAACAGGGGTGGATAATTCACCCCTCCACTTT.

CDR3 bases: TGTGCCAGTACTCAGGGTCTGAACACTGAAGCTTTCTTT. Translated: CASTQGLNTEAFF. The V gene is TRBV11-1, the J gene TRBJ1-1, with D perhaps TRBD1 (5 bases). The V end was cut by 9 bases, the J end by 0 bases, with 11 bases between. Per germline, CDR1 SGHAT and CDR2 FQDESV (reference sequence). CDR3 size: 13 residues. The entire variable domain, with the rest obtained from reference TRBV11-1 and TRBJ1-1, is as follows: EAEVAQSPRYKITEKSQAVAFWCDPISGHATLYWYRQILGQGPELLVQFQDESVVDDSQLPKDRFSAERLKGVDSTLKIQPAELGDSAMYLCASTQGLNTEAFFGQGTRLTVV.

The CDR3 region has the DNA TGTGCCAGCAGCTTGCCAACAGGAGAGACTGAAGCTTTCTTT. The encoded protein is CASSLPTGETEAFF. The rearrangement uses TRBV5-4 and TRBJ1-1, with D perhaps matching TRBD1 (5 bases). Trimming cost V 1 base and J 5 bases, with 12 bases left between them. This CDR3 is 14 amino acids long. Germline values: CDR1 SGHNT, CDR2 YYREEE (reference sequence).

V and J are TRBV28 and TRBJ1-2; 9 bases line up with TRBD1. The ends lost 10 bases at V and 6 bases at J; junction bases unmatched: 9. CDR1 is MDHEN and CDR2 is SYDVKM in the germline V gene. The CDR3 loop spans 13 amino acids. In DNA form, the CDR3 reads TGTGCCATCACAGGGGGCAATGTTAATGGCTACACCTTC. Its translation is CAITGGNVNGYTF.

This clone is a singleton in its sample. The rearrangement links TRBV24-1 to TRBJ2-1; TRBD2 might be the D (6 bases). V lost 2 bases and J 2 bases, leaving 15 bases between the germline ends. CDR1 and CDR2 (germline): KGHDR, SFDVKD. The CDR3 is 17 amino acids. The CDR3 sequence: CATSDSSVDRTYNEQFF. CDR3 DNA: TGTGCCACCAGTGATTCTAGCGTGGACCGAACCTACAATGAGCAGTTCTTC.

This chain connects TRBV14 to TRBJ2-3; D not certain. The CDR3 spans 13 residues. Trimming took 0 bases from V and 5 from J, leaving 6 bases between them. Germline V CDR1 and CDR2: SGHDN, FVKESK. DNA of the CDR3: TGTGCCAGCAGCCAAGATGAGGTAGATACGCAGTATTTT. It encodes CASSQDEVDTQYF.

This clone has only a few counts. The chain has TRBV11-2 and TRBJ1-2; 7 bases fit TRBD1. The trim removed 5 bases at V and 8 bases at J, leaving 5 bases unmatched. The germline CDR1 and CDR2 sequences are SGHAT and FQNNGV. The CDR3 runs 12 residues. This CDR3 reads CASSPGGSGYTF. CDR3 in DNA: TGTGCCAGCAGCCCAGGGGGAAGCGGCTACACCTTC.

The rearrangement joins TRBV6-5 to TRBJ2-2; D not certain. Germline CDR1 reads MNHEY; CDR2 reads SVGAGI. Trimming took 7 bases from V and 6 from J, leaving 12 bases between them. This CDR3 has 13 amino acids. This CDR3 reads CASNIQAAGELFF. The CDR3 region has the DNA TGTGCCAGCAATATCCAGGCCGCCGGGGAGCTGTTTTTT.

This clone was counted a few times. V and J are TRBV28 and TRBJ1-2; 8 nucleotides match TRBD1. The CDR3 is 13 amino acids. Germline-derived CDR1 and CDR2 are MDHEN and SYDVKM. The junction had 7 bases not matched to a gene; V was cut back by 6 bases and J by 7 bases. The CDR3 loop reads CASSQTGVPGYTF. Written as DNA, the CDR3 is TGTGCCAGCAGCCAGACAGGGGTGCCTGGCTACACCTTC.

This chain connects TRBV30 to TRBJ1-5; D remains ambiguous. V dropped 0 bases and J dropped 5 bases, with 23 bases sitting between them. CDR1 is GTSNPN and CDR2 is SVGIG in the germline V gene (reference sequence). CDR3 length: 18 residues. The CDR3 DNA reads TGTGCCTGGAGTGTAGCCCACGAGACTCGTCGTTTATATCAGCCCCAGCATTTT. This sequence encodes CAWSVAHETRRLYQPQHF. The full variable domain, with the rest looked up from reference TRBV30 and TRBJ1-5, is SQTIHQWPATLVQPVGSPLSLECTVEGTSNPNLYWYRQAAGRGLQLLFYSVGIGQISSEVPQNLSASRPQDRQFILSSKKLLLSDSGFYLCAWSVAHETRRLYQPQHFGDGTRLSIL.

This chain connects TRBV15 to TRBJ1-4; D gene uncertain. The germline CDR1 and CDR2 sequences are LNHNV and YYDKDF (reference sequence). This CDR3 comprises 16 residues. V was clipped by 1 base and J by 8 bases, with 17 bases between them. CDR3 region: CATSRANTLGREKLFF. The CDR3 DNA reads as TGTGCCACCAGCAGAGCAAACACCCTGGGCCGGGAAAAACTGTTTTTT.